A selection of T cell receptor beta chains follows, all from one sample in a study of regulatory T cells in long-lasting Graves disease. From the multiplex PCR reads, TCRdb called clonotypes with MiXCR, one entry per CDR3 protein. Counted here are about 540,000 distinct CDR3 sequences, roughly 14% occurring once; the ten biggest clones make up roughly 10%. This same sample was also taken into another study, of T cells in Graves' hyperthyroidism and ophthalmopathy.

The source was peripheral blood mononuclear cells (PBMCs), collected at new diagnosis, from a patient treated with antithyroid drugs. The receptors stem from a man aged 30 to 45 with Graves disease. Both conserved end residues are part of each CDR3. The order of the fields is J gene, clone size, D gene, V gene, CDR3 DNA, CDR3 protein. D genes are given only for firm matches. Size values are once, few and many counts, or a class for expanded clones, and some rows have none.

j_gene: TRBJ2-7
abundance: many
d_gene: .
v_gene: TRBV2
CDR3nt: TGTGCCAGCAGTGAAGGTAGGACTATTTACGAGCAGTACTTC
CDR3aa: CASSEGRTIYEQYF

j_gene: TRBJ2-1
abundance: many
d_gene: .
v_gene: TRBV7-9
CDR3nt: TGTGCCAGCAGCTTAGAAGGAGGGCAGGGTGAGCAGTTCTTC
CDR3aa: CASSLEGGQGEQFF

j_gene: TRBJ2-7
abundance: .
d_gene: TRBD2
v_gene: TRBV14
CDR3nt: TGTGCCAGCAGCCAAGAAGCGGGACTAGCGGGAGTCCACGAGCAGTACTTC
CDR3aa: CASSQEAGLAGVHEQYF

j_gene: TRBJ2-7
abundance: few
d_gene: .
v_gene: TRBV14
CDR3nt: TGTGCCAGCAGCTGGACGGACTACCGCCCCTACGAGCAGTACTTC
CDR3aa: CASSWTDYRPYEQYF

j_gene: TRBJ2-3
abundance: .
d_gene: TRBD2
v_gene: TRBV24-1
CDR3nt: TGTGCCACCAGTGATCGGAAGCGGGAGACAGATACGCAGTATTTT
CDR3aa: CATSDRKRETDTQYF

j_gene: TRBJ2-7
abundance: many
d_gene: .
v_gene: TRBV7-9
CDR3nt: TGTGCCAGCAGCCCCGCCGGAACCATCTCCTACGAGCAGTACTTC
CDR3aa: CASSPAGTISYEQYF

j_gene: TRBJ2-3
abundance: .
d_gene: TRBD1
v_gene: TRBV4-1
CDR3nt: TGCGCCAGCAGCCAACCCGGGACAGGGAGGGCAGATACGCAGTATTTT
CDR3aa: CASSQPGTGRADTQYF

j_gene: TRBJ1-5
abundance: .
d_gene: .
v_gene: TRBV28
CDR3nt: TGTGCCAGCAGCCCCGCGGGGGTGAAGTATAGCAATCAGCCCCAGCATTTT
CDR3aa: CASSPAGVKYSNQPQHF

j_gene: TRBJ2-5
abundance: .
d_gene: .
v_gene: TRBV5-6
CDR3nt: TGTGCCAGCAGCCCCTTCGGGCCGATCCAAGAGACCCAGTACTTC
CDR3aa: CASSPFGPIQETQYF

j_gene: TRBJ1-3
abundance: many
d_gene: .
v_gene: TRBV12-3/TRBV12-4
CDR3nt: TGTGCCAGCGCGGTAGGGGGGGCCGGAAACACCATATATTTT
CDR3aa: CASAVGGAGNTIYF

j_gene: TRBJ2-6
abundance: few
d_gene: TRBD2
v_gene: TRBV12-3/TRBV12-4
CDR3nt: TGTGCCAGCAGTCGGGGGGACTCTGGGGCCAACGTCCCGACTTTC
CDR3aa: CASSRGDSGANVPTF

j_gene: TRBJ2-7
abundance: many
d_gene: .
v_gene: TRBV20-1
CDR3nt: TGCAGTGCTAGGGATCCCGGGAGAGACGAGCAGTACTTC
CDR3aa: CSARDPGRDEQYF

j_gene: TRBJ2-5
abundance: many
d_gene: .
v_gene: TRBV6-1
CDR3nt: TGTGCCAGCAGCCTCCTCGGCGCACAACAAGAGACCCAGTACTTC
CDR3aa: CASSLLGAQQETQYF

j_gene: TRBJ2-1
abundance: many
d_gene: .
v_gene: TRBV6-1
CDR3nt: TGTGCCAGCAGAGGGGGGATCCGCTCCTACAATGAGCAGTTCTTC
CDR3aa: CASRGGIRSYNEQFF

j_gene: TRBJ1-3
abundance: .
d_gene: .
v_gene: TRBV27
CDR3nt: TGTGCCAGCAGTTTACGAGCGGGGCCCGGAAACACCATATATTTT
CDR3aa: CASSLRAGPGNTIYF